One and the same sample provided the 3 T cell receptor beta chains below, sequenced in a study of T cell repertoires in cytomegalovirus infection (dated by TCRdb to between 2018 and 2021). The reads were generated on an Illumina HiSeq 1500. TCRdb's own reprocessing of the public reads used fastp at Q25 and MiXCR and kept productive beta chains. Rows with a matching CDR3 protein are joined into one entry that keeps the most common DNA and genes. The sample table contains more than 200,000 distinct CDR3 sequences; only one count was recorded for roughly 10% of them. Of the sample, roughly 15% falls within the top ten clones. The sample was PBMCs. The receptors shown here come from a human donor in good health (CMV status not recorded). Some clones in this sample may be carry-over from other donors' samples.

This clonotype was seen at least ten times. The rearrangement links TRBV7-2 to TRBJ2-3, with 9 bases that match TRBD2. The CDR3 has 17 residues. Germline CDR1 is SGHTA and CDR2 is FQGNSA. V was pared by 4 bases and J by 4 bases, with 12 bases of the junction left unmatched. This chain's CDR3 is CASSSRWGGRDADTQYF. Here the CDR3 DNA reads TGTGCCAGCAGCTCCCGCTGGGGCGGGAGGGACGCAGATACGCAGTATTTT.

This clonotype was picked up many times. This rearrangement joins TRBV6-2 or TRBV6-3 to TRBJ2-3, with 10 bases aligning to TRBD2. Per the germline V gene, CDR1 is MNHEY and CDR2 is SVGEGT. This CDR3 is 17 amino acids long. The trim removed 2 bases at V and 0 bases at J, leaving 5 bases unmatched. CDR3 nucleotides: TGTGCCAGCAGTTACCGTGGACTAGCGGTTAGCACAGATACGCAGTATTTT. Protein product: CASSYRGLAVSTDTQYF.

This clonotype appeared many times. Written as DNA, the CDR3 is TGTGCCAGCAGCTCAGGACTAGCGGGGTTCCAAGAGACCCAGTACTTC. This sequence encodes CASSSGLAGFQETQYF. The rearrangement uses TRBV7-7 and TRBJ2-5; 12 positions agree with TRBD2. The CDR3 totals 16 residues. V lost 4 bases and J lost 1; bases outside the gene matches: 4. Germline V lookup: CDR1 SSHAT, CDR2 FNYEAQ (reference sequence).